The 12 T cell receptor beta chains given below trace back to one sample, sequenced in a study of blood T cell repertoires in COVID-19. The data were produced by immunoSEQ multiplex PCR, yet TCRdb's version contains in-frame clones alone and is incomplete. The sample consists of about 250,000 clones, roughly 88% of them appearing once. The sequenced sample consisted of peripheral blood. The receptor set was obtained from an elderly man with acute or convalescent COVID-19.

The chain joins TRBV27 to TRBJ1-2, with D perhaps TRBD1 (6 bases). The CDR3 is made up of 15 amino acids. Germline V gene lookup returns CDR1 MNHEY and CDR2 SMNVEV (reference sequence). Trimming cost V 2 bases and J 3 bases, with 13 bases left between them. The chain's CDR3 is CASSLEGGTHYGYTF. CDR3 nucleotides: TGTGCCAGCAGTTTAGAGGGGGGGACCCACTATGGCTACACCTTC.

The CDR3 region has the DNA TGTGCCAGCAGCTTTGGGACTCCTTACACCGGGGAGCTGTTTTTT. It yields the protein CASSFGTPYTGELFF. The genes are TRBV7-2 and TRBJ2-2, with a weak D call TRBD2 (6 bases). The germline gives CDR1 SGHTA, CDR2 FQGNSA. CDR3 length: 15 amino acids. Deletions cut 3 bases from V and 3 bases from J, with 11 bases between.

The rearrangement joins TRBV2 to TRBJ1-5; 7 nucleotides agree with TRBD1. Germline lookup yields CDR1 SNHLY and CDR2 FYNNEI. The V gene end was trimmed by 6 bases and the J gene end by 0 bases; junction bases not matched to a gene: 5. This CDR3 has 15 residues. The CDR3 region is CASRQQGNSNQPQHF. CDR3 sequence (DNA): TGTGCCAGCAGGCAACAGGGGAATAGCAATCAGCCCCAGCATTTT.

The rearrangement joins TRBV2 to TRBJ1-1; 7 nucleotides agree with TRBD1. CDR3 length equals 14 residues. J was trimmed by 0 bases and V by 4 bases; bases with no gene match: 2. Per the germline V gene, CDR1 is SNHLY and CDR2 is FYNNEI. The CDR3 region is CASSVQGMNTEAFF. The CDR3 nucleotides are TGTGCCAGCAGTGTACAGGGGATGAACACTGAAGCTTTCTTT.

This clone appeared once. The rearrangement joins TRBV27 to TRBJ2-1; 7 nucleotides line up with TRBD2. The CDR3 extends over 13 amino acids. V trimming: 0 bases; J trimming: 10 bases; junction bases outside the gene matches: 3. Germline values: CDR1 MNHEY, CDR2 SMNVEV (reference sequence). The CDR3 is CASSLSRGGEQFF. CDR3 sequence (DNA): TGTGCCAGCAGTTTATCTCGCGGGGGAGAGCAGTTCTTC.

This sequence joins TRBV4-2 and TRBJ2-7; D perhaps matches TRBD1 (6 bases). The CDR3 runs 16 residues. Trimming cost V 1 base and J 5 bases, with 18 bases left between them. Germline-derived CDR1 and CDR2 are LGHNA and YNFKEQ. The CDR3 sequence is CASSQGVGQGPHEQYF. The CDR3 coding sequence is TGTGCCAGCAGCCAAGGAGTCGGGCAGGGGCCCCACGAGCAGTACTTC.

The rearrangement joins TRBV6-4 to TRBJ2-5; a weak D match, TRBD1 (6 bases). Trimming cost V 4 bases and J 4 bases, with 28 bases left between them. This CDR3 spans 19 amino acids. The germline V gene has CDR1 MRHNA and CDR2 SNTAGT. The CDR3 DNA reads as TGTGCCAGCAGTGCCTATATTATTAAAACAGGGTGTGAGAGAGAGACCCAGTACTTC. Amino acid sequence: CASSAYIIKTGCERETQYF.

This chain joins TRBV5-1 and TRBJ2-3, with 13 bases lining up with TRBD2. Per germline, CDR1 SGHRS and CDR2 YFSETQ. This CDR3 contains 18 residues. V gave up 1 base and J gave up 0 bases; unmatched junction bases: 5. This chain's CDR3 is CASSLSGTSGTSTDTQYF. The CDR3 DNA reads TGCGCCAGCAGCTTGTCCGGGACTAGCGGGACTAGCACAGATACGCAGTATTTT.

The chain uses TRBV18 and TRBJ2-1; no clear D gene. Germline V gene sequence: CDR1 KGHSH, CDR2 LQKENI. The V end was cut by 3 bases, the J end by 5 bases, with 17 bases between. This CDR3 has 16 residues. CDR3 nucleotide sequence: TGTGCCAGCTCACCTCTAGACTTCATAGCTAACAATGAGCAGTTCTTC. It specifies CASSPLDFIANNEQFF.

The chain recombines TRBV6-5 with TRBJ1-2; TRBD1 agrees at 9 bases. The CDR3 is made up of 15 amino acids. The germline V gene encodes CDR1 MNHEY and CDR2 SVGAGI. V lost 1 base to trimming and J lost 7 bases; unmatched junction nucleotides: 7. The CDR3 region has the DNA TGTGCCAGCAGTTACTTCGGACAGGGGAGGGGTGGCTACACCTTC. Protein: CASSYFGQGRGGYTF.

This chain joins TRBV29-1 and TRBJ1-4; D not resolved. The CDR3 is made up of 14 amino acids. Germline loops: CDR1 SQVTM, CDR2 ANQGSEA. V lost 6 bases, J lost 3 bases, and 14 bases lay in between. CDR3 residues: CSVFLPGSNEKLFF. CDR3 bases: TGCAGCGTCTTCCTCCCGGGGTCTAATGAAAAACTGTTTTTT.

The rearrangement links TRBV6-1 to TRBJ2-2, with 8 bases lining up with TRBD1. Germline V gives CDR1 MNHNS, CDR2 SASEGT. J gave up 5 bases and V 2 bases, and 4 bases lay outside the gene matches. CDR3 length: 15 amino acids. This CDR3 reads CASSERTGITGELFF. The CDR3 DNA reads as TGTGCCAGCAGTGAAAGGACAGGGATTACCGGGGAGCTGTTTTTT.